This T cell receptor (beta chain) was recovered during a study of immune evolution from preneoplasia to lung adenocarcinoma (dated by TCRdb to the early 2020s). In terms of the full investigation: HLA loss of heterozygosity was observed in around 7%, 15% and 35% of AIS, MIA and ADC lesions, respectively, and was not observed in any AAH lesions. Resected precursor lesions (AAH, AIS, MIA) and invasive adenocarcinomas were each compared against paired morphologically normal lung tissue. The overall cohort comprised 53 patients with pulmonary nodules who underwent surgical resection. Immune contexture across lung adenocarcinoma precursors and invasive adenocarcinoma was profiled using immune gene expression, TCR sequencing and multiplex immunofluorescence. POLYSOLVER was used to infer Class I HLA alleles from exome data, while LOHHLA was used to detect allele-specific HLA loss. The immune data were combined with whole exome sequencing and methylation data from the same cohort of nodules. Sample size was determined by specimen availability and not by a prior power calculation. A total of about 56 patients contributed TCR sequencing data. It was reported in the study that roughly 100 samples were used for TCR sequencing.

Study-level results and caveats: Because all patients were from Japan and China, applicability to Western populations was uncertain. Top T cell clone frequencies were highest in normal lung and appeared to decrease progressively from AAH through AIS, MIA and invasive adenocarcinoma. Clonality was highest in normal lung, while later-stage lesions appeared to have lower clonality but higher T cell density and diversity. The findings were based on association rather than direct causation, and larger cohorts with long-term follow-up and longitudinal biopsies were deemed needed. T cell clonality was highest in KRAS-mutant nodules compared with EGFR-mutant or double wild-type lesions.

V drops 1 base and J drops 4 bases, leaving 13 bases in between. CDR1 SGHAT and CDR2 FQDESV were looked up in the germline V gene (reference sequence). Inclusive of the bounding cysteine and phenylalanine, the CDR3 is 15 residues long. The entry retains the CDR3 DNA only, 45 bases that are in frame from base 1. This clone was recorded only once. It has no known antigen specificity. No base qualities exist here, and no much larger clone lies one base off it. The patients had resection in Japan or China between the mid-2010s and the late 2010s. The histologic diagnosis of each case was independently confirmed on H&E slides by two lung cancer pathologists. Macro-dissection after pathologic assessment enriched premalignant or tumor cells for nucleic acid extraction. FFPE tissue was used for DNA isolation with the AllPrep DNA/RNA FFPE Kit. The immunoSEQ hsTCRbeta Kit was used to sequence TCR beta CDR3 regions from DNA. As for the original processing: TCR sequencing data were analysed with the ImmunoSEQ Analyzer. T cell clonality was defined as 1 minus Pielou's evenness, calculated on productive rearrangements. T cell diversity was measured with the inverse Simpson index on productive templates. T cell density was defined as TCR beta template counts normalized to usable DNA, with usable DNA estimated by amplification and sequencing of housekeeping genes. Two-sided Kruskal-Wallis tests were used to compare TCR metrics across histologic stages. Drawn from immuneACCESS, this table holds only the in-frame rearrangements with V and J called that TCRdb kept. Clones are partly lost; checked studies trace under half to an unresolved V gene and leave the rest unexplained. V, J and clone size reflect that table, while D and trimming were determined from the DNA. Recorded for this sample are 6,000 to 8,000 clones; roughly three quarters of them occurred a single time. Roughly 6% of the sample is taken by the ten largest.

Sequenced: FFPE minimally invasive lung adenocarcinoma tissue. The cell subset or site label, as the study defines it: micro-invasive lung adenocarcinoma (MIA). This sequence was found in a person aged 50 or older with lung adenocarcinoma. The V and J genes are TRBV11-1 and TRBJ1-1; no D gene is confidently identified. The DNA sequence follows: TGTGCCAGCAGCTTAGTATCCGGGAGACCCACTGAAGCTTTCTTT. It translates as CASSLVSGRPTEAFF.